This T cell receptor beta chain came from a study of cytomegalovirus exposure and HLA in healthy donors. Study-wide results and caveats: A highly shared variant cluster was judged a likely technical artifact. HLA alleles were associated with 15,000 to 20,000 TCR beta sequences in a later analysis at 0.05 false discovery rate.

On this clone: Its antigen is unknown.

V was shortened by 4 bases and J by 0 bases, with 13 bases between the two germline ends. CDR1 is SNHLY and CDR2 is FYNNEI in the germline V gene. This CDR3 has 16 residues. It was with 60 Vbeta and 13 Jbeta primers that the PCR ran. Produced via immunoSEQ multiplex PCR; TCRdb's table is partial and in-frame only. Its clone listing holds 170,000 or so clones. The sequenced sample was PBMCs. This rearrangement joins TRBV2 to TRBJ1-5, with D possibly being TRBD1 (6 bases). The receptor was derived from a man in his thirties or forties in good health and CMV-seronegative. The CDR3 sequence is CASSAQGSYSNQPQHF. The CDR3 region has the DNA TGTGCCAGCAGTGCACAGGGCTCTTATAGCAATCAGCCCCAGCATTTT.